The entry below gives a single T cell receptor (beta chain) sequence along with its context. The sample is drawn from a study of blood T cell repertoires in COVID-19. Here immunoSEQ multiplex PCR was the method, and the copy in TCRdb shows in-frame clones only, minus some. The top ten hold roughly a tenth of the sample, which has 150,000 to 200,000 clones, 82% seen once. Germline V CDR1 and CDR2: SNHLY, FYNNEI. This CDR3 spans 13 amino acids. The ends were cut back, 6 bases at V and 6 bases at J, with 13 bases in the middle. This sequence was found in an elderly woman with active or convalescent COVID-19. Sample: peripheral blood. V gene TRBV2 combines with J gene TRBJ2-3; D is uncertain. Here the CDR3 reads CASRENGEDTQYF. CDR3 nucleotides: TGTGCCAGCAGGGAGAATGGAGAGGATACGCAGTATTTT.